This TCR beta chain was retrieved from a study of T-cell reconstitution after alpha-beta-depleted transplantation in children. General study points: TCRbeta diversity was high at day 60 in some patients (a result of surviving recipient T cells and thymic progenitors). Expanded clones from the graft, numbering several hundred, reportedly supplied alpha-beta T cells about two months after transplant. It was newly produced T cells that mostly accounted for T-cell counts and diversity one year after transplant.

This clonotype was picked up many times. Antigen unknown. Unique molecular identifiers featured in how the TCRbeta library was prepared. TCRdb reanalysed the PCR reads using MiXCR and keeps one entry per CDR3 protein. The sample includes about 260,000 distinct CDR3 sequences, around 7.8% seen only once; the top ten take roughly 5.8%. This clonotype originated in a male patient under 18 who had a stem cell transplant for acute lymphoblastic leukemia, so the T cells may come from the graft donor. The sequences come from PBMCs, mostly from graft donor cells, collected 180 days after TCRalphabeta/CD19-depleted stem cell transplant.

In nucleotides, the CDR3 is TGCGCCAGCAGCCCACAGGGCAGGGGCGAGCAGTACTTC. Translation gives CASSPQGRGEQYF. V is TRBV5-1 and J is TRBJ2-7; possibly TRBD1 for D (6 bases). The CDR3 has 13 residues. V lost 4 bases, J lost 6 bases, and 14 bases lay in between. Germline CDR1 SGHRS, CDR2 YFSETQ.